This T cell receptor beta chain was identified during a study of control samples from healthy donors and cancer patients. Clones were sequenced by immunoSEQ multiplex PCR, and TCRdb holds only the in-frame ones, with some missing. The sample carries 80,000 or so clones, 94% recorded once. The germline gives CDR1 GTSNPN, CDR2 SVGIG (reference sequence). Trimming cost V 2 bases and J 5 bases, with 10 bases left between them. This CDR3 is 14 amino acids long. This receptor was obtained from a woman between 40 and 55 years old in good health. The chain joins TRBV30 to TRBJ1-6; D not resolved. The sample comprised blood. CDR3 in amino acids: CAWSRTLNNSPLHF. In DNA form, the CDR3 reads TGTGCCTGGAGTCGAACCCTCAATAATTCACCCCTCCACTTT.